Detailed here is one TCR beta chain. What it binds is not known. This entry is derived from a study of OX40 agonist ivuxolimab in advanced cancers. General study points: Clonal expansion from baseline to week 6 occurred in both CD4+ and CD8+ T cells.

With 3 bases clipped from V and 4 bases from J, the junction kept 8 bases outside the gene matches. In germline, CDR1 is SGHRS, CDR2 YFSETQ. This CDR3 has 16 residues. Autoimmune disease history or systemic immunosuppression excluded patients. Repertoires were generated with immunoSEQ multiplex PCR, while TCRdb's copy carries only in-frame clones and drops some. The repertoire holds around 19,000 clones, with around 84% as singletons. The clonotype comes from an adult with an advanced solid tumor such as melanoma, head and neck, liver or kidney cancer. The chain uses TRBV5-1 and TRBJ2-2; the match to TRBD2 covers 8 bases. Here the sequenced sample was CD4+ or CD8+ T cells sorted from blood, taken in a trial of the OX40 agonist ivuxolimab. The CDR3 nucleotides read TGCGCCAGCAGCTCCCCGGGGGGGGCCGGCACCGGGGAGCTGTTTTTT. Encoded protein: CASSSPGGAGTGELFF.